This T cell receptor (beta chain) derives from a study of shared clonotypes between healthy human individuals. Study information: The study enrolled a couple of women and a few men aged 18 to 49. Per donor, three plates held CD4 naive cells, three held CD4 memory, two held CD8 naive and one held CD8 memory. Findings and limits, study-wide: Generation probability values for non-shared clonotypes were lower than those for clonotypes shared by all four donors.

Selected positively for CCR7 and CD45RO-negative, naive CD8 cells excluded terminally differentiated effector memory CD45RA+ cells. Within Nashville, Tennessee resided all donors, each a Caucasian adult. This clone came up once. The antigen is undetermined. The protocol was immunoSEQ multiplex PCR, while the TCRdb copy is restricted to in-frame clones and leaves out a portion. The sample has roughly 1,800,000 clones, about 95% seen once. The source is a man younger than 30 in good health. What was sequenced was naive CD8+ T cells sorted from blood.

The CDR3 DNA follows: TGTGCCAGCAGCTTATATTTTGCCGGGGGCATCGGGACTGAAGCTTTCTTT. Encoded protein: CASSLYFAGGIGTEAFF. The chain couples TRBV7-2 to TRBJ1-1, with D perhaps matching TRBD1 (6 bases). There are 17 residues in the CDR3. Germline lookup yields CDR1 SGHTA and CDR2 FQGNSA. Trimming pared 2 bases from V and 5 bases from J, leaving 21 bases between. The whole variable domain, remainder taken from reference TRBV7-2 and TRBJ1-1, is GAGVSQSPSNKVTEKGKDVELRCDPISGHTALYWYRQSLGQGLEFLIYFQGNSAPDKSGLPSDRFSAERTGGSVSTLTIQRTQQEDSAVYLCASSLYFAGGIGTEAFFGQGTRLTVV.